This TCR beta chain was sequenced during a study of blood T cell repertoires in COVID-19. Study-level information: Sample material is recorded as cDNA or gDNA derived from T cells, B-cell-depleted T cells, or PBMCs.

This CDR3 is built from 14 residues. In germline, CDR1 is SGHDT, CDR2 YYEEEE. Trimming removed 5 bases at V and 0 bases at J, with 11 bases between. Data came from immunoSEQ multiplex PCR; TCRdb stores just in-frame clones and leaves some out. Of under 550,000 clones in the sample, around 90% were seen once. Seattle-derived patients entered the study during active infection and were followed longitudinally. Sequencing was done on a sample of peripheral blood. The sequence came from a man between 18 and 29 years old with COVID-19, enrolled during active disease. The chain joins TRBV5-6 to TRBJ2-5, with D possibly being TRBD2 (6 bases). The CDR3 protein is CASSTRGNQETQYF. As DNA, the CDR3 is TGTGCCAGCAGTACTCGGGGGAACCAAGAGACCCAGTACTTC.